The 30 T cell receptor beta chains given below trace back to one sample, sequenced in a study of T cell responses to AZD1222 COVID-19 vaccine. Assay used: immunoSEQ multiplex PCR; TCRdb lists only in-frame clones, some missing. The sample includes 150,000 or so clones, roughly nine tenths of them seen just once. The sequencing here drew on peripheral blood, taken 28 days after the second AZD1222 dose. The receptors stem from an adult who received the AZD1222 COVID-19 vaccine.

CDR3 coding DNA: TGTGCCAGCAAACAGGGGGAGTGGGAAAAACTGTTTTTT. Protein sequence: CASKQGEWEKLFF. The rearrangement joins TRBV7-2 to TRBJ1-4; 8 bases line up with TRBD1. Trimming removed 7 bases from V and 8 bases from J; junction bases left unmatched: 6. Germline V lookup: CDR1 SGHTA, CDR2 FQGNSA. This CDR3 contains 13 residues. Looking up the rest from reference TRBV7-2 and TRBJ1-4 gives the full variable domain: GAGVSQSPSNKVTEKGKDVELRCDPISGHTALYWYRQSLGQGLEFLIYFQGNSAPDKSGLPSDRFSAERTGGSVSTLTIQRTQQEDSAVYLCASKQGEWEKLFFGSGTQLSVL.

V gene TRBV10-2 combines with J gene TRBJ2-5; TRBD1 agrees at 8 bases. CDR3 length equals 17 residues. V was pared by 2 bases and J by 4 bases, with 12 bases of the junction left unmatched. The germline CDR1 and CDR2 sequences are WSHSY and SAAADI. CDR3 region: CASSEGQGWFTRETQYF. The DNA for the CDR3 is TGCGCCAGCAGTGAGGGACAGGGTTGGTTTACCCGAGAGACCCAGTACTTC.

The chain combines TRBV7-2 with TRBJ1-5; D is uncertain. The V end lost 7 bases, the J end lost 7 bases, and 17 bases lay between the germline ends. The CDR3 is 14 amino acids. Germline CDR1 and CDR2: SGHTA and FQGNSA. The CDR3 DNA sequence: TGTGCCAGCACCCAAGGAGTATCGGGCCAGCCCCAGCATTTT. This sequence encodes CASTQGVSGQPQHF.

The chain couples TRBV14 to TRBJ1-4, with TRBD1 matching 8 bases. The CDR3 length is 16 residues. J was trimmed by 7 bases and V by 4 bases; bases with no gene match: 11. Germline V gene sequence: CDR1 SGHDN, CDR2 FVKESK. CDR3 nucleotide sequence: TGTGCCAGCAGCCTCAATCACGGGACAGGAGGTGAAAAACTGTTTTTT. It is translated as CASSLNHGTGGEKLFF.

V is TRBV9 and J is TRBJ1-4; D ambiguous. The ends were cut back, 0 bases at V and 8 bases at J, with 14 bases in the middle. In germline, CDR1 is SGDLS, CDR2 YYNGEE. The CDR3 sequence is 15 residues long. The CDR3 loop reads CASSVAGRVNEKLFF. CDR3 nucleotide sequence: TGTGCCAGCAGCGTAGCTGGAAGGGTAAACGAAAAACTGTTTTTT.

The chain couples TRBV6-1 to TRBJ1-2; D perhaps matches TRBD1 (6 bases). V lost 3 bases, J lost 4 bases, and 12 bases lay in between. From germline, CDR1 is MNHNS and CDR2 SASEGT. The CDR3 covers 14 residues. DNA for the CDR3: TGTGCCAGCAGTGAGCAGACAGGCCCCTATGGCTACACCTTC. Protein sequence: CASSEQTGPYGYTF.

The V gene is TRBV3-1 (or the pseudogene TRBV3-2), the J gene TRBJ1-2; weak D call: TRBD1 (6 bases). The CDR3 runs 14 residues. Germline CDR1 LGHDT, CDR2 YNNKEL (reference sequence). Trimming pared 0 bases from V and 5 bases from J, leaving 10 bases between. The CDR3 DNA reads as TGTGCCAGCAGCCAAGAGAACAGGGTTTATGGCTACACCTTC. Its translation is CASSQENRVYGYTF.

V usage is TRBV5-1 and J usage is TRBJ2-5, with TRBD1 matching over 7 bases. Germline V lookup: CDR1 SGHRS, CDR2 YFSETQ. Trimming at V came to 0 bases and at J to 0 bases, leaving 8 bases not matched to a gene. The CDR3 has 17 residues. CDR3 protein: CASSLAVGRGNQETQYF. The DNA for the CDR3 is TGCGCCAGCAGCTTGGCCGTAGGCAGGGGGAACCAAGAGACCCAGTACTTC.

V and J are TRBV19 and TRBJ1-1; D might be TRBD1 (5 bases). Deletions cut 4 bases from V and 9 bases from J, with 12 bases between. The CDR3 has 12 residues. From germline, CDR1 is LNHDA and CDR2 SQIVND (reference sequence). The CDR3 DNA reads TGTGCCAGTAGTACCCGTCAGGGAAAAGCTTTCTTT. As protein: CASSTRQGKAFF.

The V and J genes are TRBV3-1 (or the pseudogene TRBV3-2) and TRBJ2-3; D call uncertain. V was trimmed by 0 bases and J by 1 base, leaving 11 bases between them. This CDR3 region has 16 residues. Germline-derived CDR1 and CDR2 are LGHDT and YNNKEL (reference sequence). The CDR3 is CASSQDWLEGTDTQYF. The DNA for the CDR3 is TGTGCCAGCAGCCAAGATTGGCTAGAAGGCACAGATACGCAGTATTTT.

This chain uses TRBV14 with TRBJ1-2, with no clear D. There are 15 residues in the CDR3. The germline V gene encodes CDR1 SGHDN and CDR2 FVKESK. V lost 0 bases to trimming and J lost 4 bases, with 12 bases between them. The CDR3 here is CASSQDSGDLYGYTF. The CDR3 nucleotides read TGTGCCAGCAGCCAAGATTCAGGTGATCTCTATGGCTACACCTTC.

The chain combines TRBV6-5 with TRBJ2-3; no clear D. The germline V and J ends were trimmed by 2 bases and 5 bases, with 8 bases remaining between them. The CDR3 spans 13 residues. Germline CDR1 is MNHEY and CDR2 is SVGAGI. For the CDR3, the DNA is TGTGCCAGCAGTTACGGGGTATTAGATACGCAGTATTTT. Protein: CASSYGVLDTQYF.

This clone was counted only a few times. V and J are TRBV19 and TRBJ2-5; no clear D gene. V was pared by 2 bases and J by 2 bases, with 6 bases between. Germline V gives CDR1 LNHDA, CDR2 SQIVND (reference sequence). CDR3 length equals 13 residues. The CDR3 DNA sequence: TGTGCCAGTAGTATAAGGTTTCAAGAGACCCAGTACTTC. Protein product: CASSIRFQETQYF.

This clone was detected a few times. The rearrangement links TRBV5-8 to TRBJ1-4; 9 bases are shared with TRBD1. The ends lost 4 bases at V and 6 bases at J; junction bases unmatched: 4. From germline, CDR1 is SGHTS and CDR2 YDEGEE. The length of the CDR3 is 14 residues. CDR3 in DNA: TGTGCCAGCAGCACGGACAGGGGAGATGAAAAACTGTTTTTT. It translates to CASSTDRGDEKLFF.

The chain links TRBV10-3 to TRBJ1-2; 9 nucleotides match TRBD1. The CDR3 is made up of 15 amino acids. Trimming removed 2 bases from V and 4 bases from J; junction bases left unmatched: 5. Germline V gives CDR1 ENHRY, CDR2 SYGVKD. The CDR3 nucleotides are TGTGCCATCAGTGAGGACAGGGGGATGAGCTATGGCTACACCTTC. Its protein is CAISEDRGMSYGYTF.

The chain recombines TRBV19 with TRBJ1-4; D perhaps matches TRBD1 (5 bases). CDR1 LNHDA and CDR2 SQIVND come from the germline V gene (reference sequence). V lost 6 bases, J lost 6 bases, and 17 bases lay in between. The CDR3 totals 15 residues. CDR3 bases: TGTGCCAGTAGCAGCCAGGGCGGAGGAGATGAAAAACTGTTTTTT. It encodes CASSSQGGGDEKLFF. Based on the CDR3 plus reference TRBV19 and TRBJ1-4, the full variable domain is DGGITQSPKYLFRKEGQNVTLSCEQNLNHDAMYWYRQDPGQGLRLIYYSQIVNDFQKGDIAEGYSVSREKKESFPLTVTSAQKNPTAFYLCASSSQGGGDEKLFFGSGTQLSVL.

V usage is TRBV11-2 and J usage is TRBJ1-1; possible D gene TRBD1, 5 bases. The CDR3 loop spans 13 amino acids. Germline CDR1 is SGHAT and CDR2 is FQNNGV. The V gene lost 6 bases and the J gene lost 8 bases, with 16 bases spanning the gap. The CDR3 protein is CASRLYQGGEAFF. The CDR3 coding sequence is TGTGCCAGCAGACTCTACCAGGGAGGGGAAGCTTTCTTT.

This clone was found once. J is TRBJ1-1 and V is TRBV13; D is possibly TRBD1 (6 bases). Trimming removed 3 bases at V and 3 bases at J, with 14 bases between. Germline V gene lookup returns CDR1 PRHDT and CDR2 FYEKMQ (reference sequence). The CDR3 contains 15 residues. This CDR3 is CASSFRGAGDTEAFF. CDR3 nucleotide sequence: TGTGCCAGCAGCTTTCGGGGGGCTGGGGACACTGAAGCTTTCTTT.

V is TRBV27 and J is TRBJ2-3; D is unclear. The CDR3 has 12 residues. Germline lookup yields CDR1 MNHEY and CDR2 SMNVEV (reference sequence). Trimming cost V 6 bases and J 2 bases, with 6 bases left between them. The CDR3 DNA follows: TGTGCCAGCAGAAAATTCACAGATACGCAGTATTTT. Encoded protein: CASRKFTDTQYF.

V and J are TRBV6-4 and TRBJ1-2; D remains ambiguous. CDR3 length: 11 residues. Germline loops: CDR1 MRHNA, CDR2 SNTAGT. The V end was cut by 7 bases, the J end by 6 bases, with 9 bases between. The CDR3 is CASNPNDGYTF. The CDR3 DNA reads TGTGCCAGCAACCCCAATGATGGCTACACCTTC.

This clone was found once. The V gene is TRBV27, the J gene TRBJ2-2; D ambiguous. The V end was cut by 6 bases, the J end by 7 bases, with 12 bases between. The CDR3 consists of 13 residues. Germline CDR1 is MNHEY and CDR2 is SMNVEV (reference sequence). The CDR3 sequence is CASSSTLGGELFF. The CDR3 region has the DNA TGTGCCAGCAGCTCAACTCTGGGCGGGGAGCTGTTTTTT.

The chain has TRBV14 and TRBJ1-2; D uncertain. Germline V gene sequence: CDR1 SGHDN, CDR2 FVKESK. The V gene lost 0 bases and the J gene lost 8 bases, with 13 bases spanning the gap. The CDR3 length is 14 residues. The CDR3 reads CASSQDATLSGYTF. CDR3 sequence (DNA): TGTGCCAGCAGCCAAGACGCGACCCTAAGCGGCTACACCTTC.

This clone has at least ten counts. V is TRBV19 and J is TRBJ2-2; unclear D gene. From germline, CDR1 is LNHDA and CDR2 SQIVND (reference sequence). CDR3 length: 12 residues. Trimming pared 2 bases from V and 9 bases from J, leaving 7 bases between. In DNA form, the CDR3 reads TGTGCCAGTAGTATATGGGGAAGGGAGCTGTTTTTT. Residues: CASSIWGRELFF.

The table lists this clone with a count of one. In DNA form, the CDR3 reads TGTGCCAGCAGTCGCCGGGACAGGGGGCCCTATAACTATGGCTACACCTTC. Translation gives CASSRRDRGPYNYGYTF. The chain has TRBV6-6 and TRBJ1-2; 12 bases are a match to TRBD1. Trimming cost V 5 bases and J 1 base; bases outside gene matches: 8. CDR3 length: 17 amino acids. The germline gives CDR1 MNHNY, CDR2 SVGAGI (reference sequence).

This clone was observed once. The V call is TRBV19, the J call TRBJ1-1, with D tentatively TRBD1 (5 bases). The CDR3 loop spans 13 amino acids. Germline CDR1 is LNHDA and CDR2 is SQIVND (reference sequence). Trimming removed 7 bases at V and 3 bases at J, with 12 bases between. Written as DNA, the CDR3 is TGTGCCAGTACTCCCCCGGGGGACACTGAAGCTTTCTTT. Its protein is CASTPPGDTEAFF. Variable domain in full (rest from reference TRBV19 and TRBJ1-1): DGGITQSPKYLFRKEGQNVTLSCEQNLNHDAMYWYRQDPGQGLRLIYYSQIVNDFQKGDIAEGYSVSREKKESFPLTVTSAQKNPTAFYLCASTPPGDTEAFFGQGTRLTVV.

The J gene is TRBJ2-3, the V gene TRBV7-6; 9 bases line up with TRBD2. CDR3 size: 18 residues. J gave up 6 bases and V 0 bases, and 13 bases lay outside the gene matches. In germline, CDR1 is SGHVS, CDR2 FNYEAQ. The CDR3 here is CASSLASGGRLQGDTQYF. CDR3 nucleotide sequence: TGTGCCAGCAGCTTAGCTAGCGGGGGCCGCCTACAAGGGGATACGCAGTATTTT.

The rearrangement links TRBV25-1 to TRBJ1-6; TRBD1 agrees at 9 bases. From germline, CDR1 is MGHDK and CDR2 SYGVNS. J lost 7 bases, V lost 1 base, and 2 bases had no gene match. The CDR3 spans 15 residues. Written as DNA, the CDR3 is TGTGCCAGCAGTGAATTGGGACAGGGAAATTCACCCCTCCACTTT. Its translation: CASSELGQGNSPLHF.

V usage is TRBV27 and J usage is TRBJ2-2, with TRBD2 identical over 10 bases. The CDR3 runs to 18 residues. Germline CDR1 and CDR2: MNHEY and SMNVEV (reference sequence). The ends lost 1 base at V and 7 bases at J; junction bases unmatched: 12. As DNA, the CDR3 is TGTGCCAGCAGTTTATTGAGGGCTAGCGGGGGAACTGGCGGGGAGCTGTTTTTT. Translated, it gives CASSLLRASGGTGGELFF.

The chain combines TRBV7-8 with TRBJ2-1, with 7 positions matching TRBD1. The germline CDR1 and CDR2 sequences are SGHVS and FQNEAQ. The junction had 13 bases not matched to a gene; V was cut back by 9 bases and J by 8 bases. This CDR3 has 14 amino acids. In DNA, the CDR3 is TGTGCCAGTACAAACGGGACAGCGAGCGATGAGCAGTTCTTC. Amino acids: CASTNGTASDEQFF.

The chain joins TRBV6-1 to TRBJ1-2; 8 bases map to TRBD1. Germline V gives CDR1 MNHNS, CDR2 SASEGT. After removal of 3 bases from V and 8 bases from J, the junction contained 5 bases not matched to a gene. There are 13 residues in the CDR3. CDR3 bases: TGTGCCAGCAGTGAGGACAGGGAGGAGGGCTACACCTTC. Encoded protein: CASSEDREEGYTF.